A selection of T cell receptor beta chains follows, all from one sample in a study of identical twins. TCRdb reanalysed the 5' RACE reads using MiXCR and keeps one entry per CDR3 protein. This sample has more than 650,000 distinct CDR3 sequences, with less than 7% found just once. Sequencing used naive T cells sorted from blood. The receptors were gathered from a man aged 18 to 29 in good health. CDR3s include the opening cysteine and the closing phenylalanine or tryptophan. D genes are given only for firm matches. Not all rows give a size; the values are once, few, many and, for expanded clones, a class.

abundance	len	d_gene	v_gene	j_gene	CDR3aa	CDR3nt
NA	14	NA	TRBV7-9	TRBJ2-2	CASTPRSNTGELFF	TGTGCCAGCACTCCCAGATCGAACACCGGGGAGCTGTTTTTT
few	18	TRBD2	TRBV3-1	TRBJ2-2	CASSPPPSGIAHTGELFF	TGTGCCAGCAGCCCACCGCCTAGCGGGATTGCTCACACCGGGGAGCTGTTTTTT
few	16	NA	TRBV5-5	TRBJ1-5	CASSLMVVVPNQPQHF	TGTGCCAGCAGCTTGATGGTAGTTGTTCCGAATCAGCCCCAGCATTTT
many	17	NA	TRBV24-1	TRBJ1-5	CATSAAAGVSSNQPQHF	TGTGCCACCAGTGCGGCTGCGGGGGTCAGCAGCAATCAGCCCCAGCATTTT
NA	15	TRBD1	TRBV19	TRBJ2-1	CASRLGTGFYNEQFF	TGTGCCAGCAGACTGGGGACAGGGTTTTACAATGAGCAGTTCTTC
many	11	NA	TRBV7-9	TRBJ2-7	CASLGAYEQYF	TGTGCCAGTTTGGGGGCCTACGAGCAGTACTTC
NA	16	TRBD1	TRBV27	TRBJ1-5	CASRGQGVNSNQPQHF	TGTGCCAGCAGGGGACAGGGTGTGAATAGCAATCAGCCCCAGCATTTT
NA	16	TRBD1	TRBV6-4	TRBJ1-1	CASSSGTGGEYTEAFF	TGTGCCAGCAGTTCCGGGACAGGGGGCGAGTACACTGAAGCTTTCTTT
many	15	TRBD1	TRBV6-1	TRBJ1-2	CASNTGTGVSGGYTF	TGTGCCAGCAACACAGGGACAGGGGTATCGGGCGGCTACACCTTC
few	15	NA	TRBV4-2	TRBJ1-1	CASSQARESGTEAFF	TGTGCCAGCAGCCAAGCGAGGGAGTCGGGTACTGAAGCTTTCTTT
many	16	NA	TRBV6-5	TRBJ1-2	CASSYTLQPTNYGYTF	TGTGCCAGCAGTTACACCCTGCAGCCAACTAACTATGGCTACACCTTC
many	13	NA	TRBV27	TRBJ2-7	CASSLTVDYEQYF	TGTGCCAGCAGTTTGACTGTAGACTACGAGCAGTACTTC
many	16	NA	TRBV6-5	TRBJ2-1	CASSYFSAGILSHRDF	TGTGCCAGCAGTTATTTTTCCGCAGGCATATTGAGTCATAGAGACTTC
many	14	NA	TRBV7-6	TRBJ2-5	CASSLGGIQETQYF	TGTGCCAGCAGCTTAGGAGGGATTCAAGAGACCCAGTACTTC
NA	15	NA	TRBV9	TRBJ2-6	CASSGDGSGANVLTF	TGTGCCAGCAGCGGGGACGGCTCTGGGGCCAACGTCCTGACTTTC
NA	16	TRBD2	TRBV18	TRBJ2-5	CASSPLLAGAGETQYF	TGTGCCAGCTCACCTCTTCTAGCGGGAGCGGGGGAGACCCAGTACTTC
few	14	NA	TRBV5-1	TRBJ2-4	CASSPDREGDIQYF	TGCGCCAGCAGCCCCGACAGGGAGGGGGACATTCAGTACTTC
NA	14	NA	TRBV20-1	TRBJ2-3	CSASPVGGTDTQYF	TGCAGTGCTAGCCCGGTGGGCGGCACAGATACGCAGTATTTT
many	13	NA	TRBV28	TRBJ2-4	CASSSGPINIQYF	TGTGCCAGCAGTTCCGGACCGATTAACATTCAGTACTTC
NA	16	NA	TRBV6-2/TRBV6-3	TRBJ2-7	CASSYTGLDLSYEQYF	TGTGCCAGCAGTTACACTGGACTGGATCTGTCCTACGAGCAGTACTTC
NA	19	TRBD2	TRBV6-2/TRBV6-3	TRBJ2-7	CASSYPPTGTSGSTDEQYF	TGTGCCAGCAGTTACCCCCCCACCGGGACTAGCGGGAGCACCGACGAGCAGTACTTC
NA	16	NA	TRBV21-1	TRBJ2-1	CASSKVGVWTDNEQFF	TGTGCCAGCAGCAAGGTTGGTGTGTGGACAGACAATGAGCAGTTCTTC
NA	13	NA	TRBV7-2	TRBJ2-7	CASRSPPVHEQYF	TGTGCCAGCAGATCCCCCCCCGTACACGAGCAGTACTTC
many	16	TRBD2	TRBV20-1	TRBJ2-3	CSASPPTSTSTDTQYF	TGCAGTGCTAGCCCCCCGACTAGCACTAGCACAGATACGCAGTATTTT
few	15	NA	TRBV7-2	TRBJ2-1	CASSRSGYPYNEQFF	TGTGCCAGCAGCCGAAGCGGGTACCCCTACAATGAGCAGTTCTTC
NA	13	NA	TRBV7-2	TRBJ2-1	CASSFHRQNEQFF	TGTGCCAGCAGCTTCCACCGACAAAATGAGCAGTTCTTC
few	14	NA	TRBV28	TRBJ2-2	CASSLGGLAGELFF	TGTGCCAGCAGTTTAGGGGGGCTAGCCGGGGAGCTGTTTTTT
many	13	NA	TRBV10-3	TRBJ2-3	CAIRDPKTDTQYF	TGTGCCATCAGGGACCCCAAAACAGATACGCAGTATTTT
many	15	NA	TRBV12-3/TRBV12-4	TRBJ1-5	CASGLAPGANQPQHF	TGTGCCAGCGGCTTGGCCCCGGGAGCTAATCAGCCCCAGCATTTT
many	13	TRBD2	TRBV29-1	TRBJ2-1	CSHGTNGNNEQFF	TGCAGCCATGGGACTAACGGAAACAATGAGCAGTTCTTC
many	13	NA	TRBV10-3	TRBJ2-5	CAISGEALETQYF	TGTGCCATCAGTGGGGAGGCACTGGAGACCCAGTACTTC
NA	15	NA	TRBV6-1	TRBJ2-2	CASSALHLGTGELFF	TGTGCCAGCAGTGCTCTACATTTGGGGACCGGGGAGCTGTTTTTT
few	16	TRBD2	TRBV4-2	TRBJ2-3	CASSQDLSGPEDTQYF	TGTGCCAGCAGCCAAGATCTTAGCGGGCCGGAAGATACGCAGTATTTT
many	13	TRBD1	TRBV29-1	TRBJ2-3	CSVGDRSADTQYF	TGCAGCGTTGGGGACAGGTCCGCAGATACGCAGTATTTT
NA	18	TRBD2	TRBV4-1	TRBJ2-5	CASSQDGTSGTLQETQYF	TGCGCCAGCAGCCAAGACGGGACTAGCGGGACCCTCCAAGAGACCCAGTACTTC
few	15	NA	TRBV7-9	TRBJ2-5	CASSLAWGGQETQYF	TGTGCCAGCAGCTTAGCGTGGGGAGGACAAGAGACCCAGTACTTC
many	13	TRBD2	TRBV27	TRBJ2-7	CAIRAGGTHEQYF	TGTGCCATACGGGCGGGAGGAACCCACGAGCAGTACTTC